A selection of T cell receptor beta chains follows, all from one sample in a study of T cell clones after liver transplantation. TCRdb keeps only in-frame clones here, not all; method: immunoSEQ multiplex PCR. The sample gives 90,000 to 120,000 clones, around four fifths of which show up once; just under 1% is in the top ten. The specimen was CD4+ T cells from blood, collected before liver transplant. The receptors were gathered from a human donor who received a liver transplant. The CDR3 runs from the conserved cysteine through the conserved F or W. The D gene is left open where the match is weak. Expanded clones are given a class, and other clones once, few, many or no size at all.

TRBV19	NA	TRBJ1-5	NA	CASSSRVRQPQHF	TGTGCCAGTAGTAGTCGGGTCAGGCAGCCCCAGCATTTT
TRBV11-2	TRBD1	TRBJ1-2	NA	CASSLDAGGGYGYTF	TGTGCCAGCAGCTTAGATGCAGGGGGCGGGTATGGCTACACCTTC
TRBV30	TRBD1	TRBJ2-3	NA	CAWSARQGLDTQYF	TGTGCCTGGAGTGCGAGACAGGGATTGGATACGCAGTATTTT
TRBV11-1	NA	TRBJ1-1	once	CAQSPLNTEAFF	TGTGCCCAGAGTCCCCTTAACACTGAAGCTTTCTTT
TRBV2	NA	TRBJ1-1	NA	CASSWGGNLRARNTEAFF	TGTGCCAGCAGTTGGGGGGGAAACCTGAGGGCAAGGAACACTGAAGCTTTCTTT
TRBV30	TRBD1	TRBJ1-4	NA	CAWGGSGTVGEKLFF	TGTGCCTGGGGGGGAAGTGGGACAGTGGGTGAAAAACTGTTTTTT
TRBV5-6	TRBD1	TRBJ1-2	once	CASSLKDRVRGPYGYTF	TGTGCCAGCAGCCTAAAAGACAGGGTAAGGGGACCCTATGGCTACACCTTC
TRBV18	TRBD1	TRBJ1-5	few	CASSPKDRGNQPQHF	TGTGCCAGCTCACCAAAGGACAGGGGCAATCAGCCCCAGCATTTT
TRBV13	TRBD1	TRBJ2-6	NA	CASSQDRGSGANVLTF	TGTGCCAGCAGCCAGGACAGGGGTTCGGGGGCCAACGTCCTGACTTTC
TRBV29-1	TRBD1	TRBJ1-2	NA	CSVERGQNYGYTF	TGCAGCGTTGAGAGGGGACAGAACTATGGCTACACCTTC
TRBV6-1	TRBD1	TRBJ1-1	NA	CASRGQGAVLEAFF	TGTGCCAGCAGAGGACAGGGGGCAGTCCTTGAAGCTTTCTTT
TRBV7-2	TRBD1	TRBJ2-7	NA	CASSLDRGREQYF	TGTGCCAGCAGCTTAGACAGGGGGAGGGAGCAGTACTTC
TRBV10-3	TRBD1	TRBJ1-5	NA	CAISEAGGHQPQHF	TGTGCCATCAGTGAGGCAGGGGGCCATCAGCCCCAGCATTTT
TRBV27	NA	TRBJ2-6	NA	CASSLWGIGANVLTF	TGTGCCAGCAGTTTATGGGGAATAGGGGCCAACGTCCTGACTTTC
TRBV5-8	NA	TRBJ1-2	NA	CASSLLSGGTGYTF	TGTGCCAGCAGCTTGTTGTCCGGAGGGACTGGCTACACCTTC
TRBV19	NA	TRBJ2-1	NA	CASSIESSYNEQFF	TGTGCCAGTAGTATCGAGAGCTCCTACAATGAGCAGTTCTTC
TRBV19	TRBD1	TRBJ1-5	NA	CASTRTGDYSMNQPQHF	TGTGCCAGTACGAGGACAGGGGATTACTCAATGAATCAGCCCCAGCATTTT
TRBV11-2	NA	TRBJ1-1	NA	CASSIRWSNTEAFF	TGTGCCAGCAGTATTAGATGGTCTAACACTGAAGCTTTCTTT
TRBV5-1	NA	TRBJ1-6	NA	CASSLVGERSPLHF	TGCGCCAGCAGCTTGGTTGGGGAGCGCTCACCCCTCCACTTT
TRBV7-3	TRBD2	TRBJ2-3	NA	CASSLSGSGDITDTQYF	TGTGCCAGCAGCTTAAGTGGTAGCGGGGATATCACAGATACGCAGTATTTT
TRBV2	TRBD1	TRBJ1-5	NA	CASRGDRLSNQPQHF	TGTGCCAGCAGGGGGGACAGGCTTAGCAATCAGCCCCAGCATTTT
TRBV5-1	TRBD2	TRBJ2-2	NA	CASSLDGGRAINTGELFF	TGCGCCAGCAGCCTGGATGGCGGGAGGGCCATAAACACCGGGGAGCTGTTTTTT
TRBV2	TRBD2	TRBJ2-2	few	CGSGRSNTGELFF	TGCGGTAGCGGGAGGTCGAACACCGGGGAGCTGTTTTTT
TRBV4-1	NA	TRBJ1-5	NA	CASSQADGGTVAQHF	TGCGCCAGCAGCCAAGCTGACGGGGGCACGGTGGCCCAGCATTTT
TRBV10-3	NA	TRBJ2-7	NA	CAISGLPPPHEQYF	TGTGCCATCAGTGGCCTACCACCGCCCCACGAGCAGTACTTC
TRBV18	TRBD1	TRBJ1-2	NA	CASSPPDRGPSYGYTF	TGTGCCAGCTCACCACCGGACAGGGGGCCAAGTTATGGCTACACCTTC
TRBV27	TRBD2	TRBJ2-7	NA	CASSLSGAGVAYEQYF	TGTGCCAGCAGTTTATCGGGAGCGGGAGTAGCCTACGAGCAGTACTTC
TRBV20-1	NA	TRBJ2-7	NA	CSARDAREQYF	TGCAGTGCTAGAGATGCGCGGGAGCAGTACTTC
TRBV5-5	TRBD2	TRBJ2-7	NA	CASDGGGDPYF	TGTGCCAGCGACGGGGGAGGGGATCCGTACTTC
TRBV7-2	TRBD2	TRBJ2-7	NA	CASIGRAASYEQYF	TGTGCCAGCATAGGGAGGGCCGCCTCCTACGAGCAGTACTTC
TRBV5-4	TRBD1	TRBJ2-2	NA	CASSLRQGISTGELFF	TGTGCCAGCAGCTTGCGACAGGGTATTTCGACCGGGGAGCTGTTTTTT
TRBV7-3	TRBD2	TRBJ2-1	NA	CASRSGVAGAGEQFF	TGTGCCAGCAGATCTGGAGTAGCGGGAGCAGGTGAGCAGTTCTTC
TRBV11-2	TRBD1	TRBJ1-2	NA	CASSLPLAGTGYGYTF	TGTGCCAGCAGCTTACCCCTCGCCGGGACAGGGTATGGCTACACCTTC
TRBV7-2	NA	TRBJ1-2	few	CASLTTRSNYGYTF	TGTGCCAGCCTAACCACCCGATCGAACTATGGCTACACCTTC
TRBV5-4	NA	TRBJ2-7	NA	CASSLNRAYEQYF	TGTGCCAGCAGCCTTAACAGGGCTTACGAGCAGTACTTC
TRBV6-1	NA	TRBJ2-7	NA	CASSAGLFSSYEQYF	TGTGCCAGCAGCGCAGGACTCTTTAGCTCCTACGAGCAGTACTTC
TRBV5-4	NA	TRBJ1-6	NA	CASSLDGGHNSPLHF	TGTGCCAGCAGCTTGGATGGGGGTCATAATTCACCCCTCCACTTT
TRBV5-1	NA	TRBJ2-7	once	CASNSLQGGRSGYEQYF	TGCGCCAGCAATTCCCTTCAGGGGGGACGGTCCGGATACGAGCAGTACTTC
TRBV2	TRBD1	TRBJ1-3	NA	CASSAPGGDRERSGNTIYF	TGTGCCAGCAGCGCCCCCGGGGGGGACAGGGAACGCTCTGGAAACACCATATATTTT
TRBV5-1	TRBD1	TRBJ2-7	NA	CASSRGQGAYEQYF	TGCGCCAGCAGCCGGGGACAGGGAGCCTACGAGCAGTACTTC
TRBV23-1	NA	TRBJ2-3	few	CASNTRGFTDTQYF	TGCGCCAGCAATACCAGGGGTTTTACAGATACGCAGTATTTT
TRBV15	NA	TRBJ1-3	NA	CATSRAQGNTIYF	TGTGCCACCAGCAGAGCCCAGGGAAACACCATATATTTT
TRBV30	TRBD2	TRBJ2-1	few	CAWSKFGLAGGGRTYNEQFF	TGTGCCTGGAGTAAGTTCGGACTAGCGGGAGGGGGTAGAACCTACAATGAGCAGTTCTTC
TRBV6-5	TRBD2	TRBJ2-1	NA	CASSLGTSGYNEQFF	TGTGCCAGCAGTCTCGGGACTAGCGGCTACAATGAGCAGTTCTTC
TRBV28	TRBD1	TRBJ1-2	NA	CASTSGQFYGYTF	TGTGCCAGCACCTCGGGACAGTTCTATGGCTACACCTTC
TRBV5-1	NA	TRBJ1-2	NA	CASSPAGEGPKGYTF	TGCGCCAGCAGCCCGGCCGGGGAGGGTCCGAAAGGCTACACCTTC
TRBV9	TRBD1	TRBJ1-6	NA	CASSVAGDRYGSPLHF	TGTGCCAGCAGCGTAGCGGGGGACAGATATGGTTCACCCCTCCACTTT
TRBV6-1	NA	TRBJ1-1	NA	CASIRLLNTEAFF	TGTGCCAGCATCCGGTTACTGAACACTGAAGCTTTCTTT
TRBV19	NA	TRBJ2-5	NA	CASSISARSSQETQYF	TGTGCCAGTAGTATCTCGGCACGGTCTTCTCAAGAGACCCAGTACTTC
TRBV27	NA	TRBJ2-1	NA	CASSLSSRGRRGLRNEQFF	TGTGCCAGCAGTTTATCTTCCAGGGGCAGACGGGGCCTAAGGAATGAGCAGTTCTTC
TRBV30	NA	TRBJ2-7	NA	CAWSPSYEQYF	TGTGCCTGGAGTCCTTCTTACGAGCAGTACTTC
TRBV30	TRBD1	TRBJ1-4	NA	CALNRDRGRGEKLFF	TGTGCCTTGAACCGGGACAGGGGGCGCGGTGAAAAACTGTTTTTT